This TCR beta chain was sequenced for a study of post-analysis software for immune sequencing data. As for the study in general: Included courses were relapsing-remitting and secondary progressive multiple sclerosis; progressive-relapsing multiple sclerosis was also included. Study conclusions and caveats: About five TRBV segments (TRBV5-6, TRBV5-1 and TRBV20-1 among them) occurred more frequently in patients than in controls. By F measure, samples from a shared preparation batch strongly co-clustered. The study found significantly lower normalized Chao1 diversity in multiple sclerosis patients than in controls.

The TCR beta cDNA libraries contained unique molecular identifiers. Starting from about 0.98 to 11 million T cells, the study yielded approximately 500,000 cDNA molecules. TCRdb passed the PCR reads through MiXCR, listing each CDR3 protein once. Among roughly 800,000 distinct CDR3 sequences listed, approximately 30% were seen once. CDR1 SGHRS and CDR2 YFSETQ come from the germline V gene. This CDR3 comprises 13 residues. Turning to this clonotype: Its specificity is not known. One junction end disagrees with the germline gene, perhaps due to a read error.

The specimen was blood. This chain connects TRBV5-1 to TRBJ1-1; a possible D gene is TRBD1 (6 bases). The TCR sequence derives from a girl between 10 and 17 years old with multiple sclerosis. The CDR3 DNA reads TGCGCCAGCAGCCGCCCGGAAAGGACAGAAGTTTTCTTT. Its translation is CASSRPERTEVFF.